This entry lists 26 T cell receptor beta chains sequenced from one sample in a study of blood T cell repertoires in COVID-19. Libraries were prepared by immunoSEQ multiplex PCR; TCRdb keeps only in-frame clonotypes and omits some of them. The sample contains hundreds of thousands of clones, 88% of which appear only once. Input material: PBMCs or T cells enriched from blood (not recorded which). These receptors originate from a woman aged 60-75 years who had recovered from COVID-19.

The chain joins TRBV6-5 to TRBJ1-4; D might be TRBD1 (5 bases). The CDR3 spans 12 residues. Germline V lookup: CDR1 MNHEY, CDR2 SVGAGI. Trimming removed 8 bases at V and 8 bases at J, with 12 bases between. CDR3 sequence: CASGQGGEKLFF. CDR3 nucleotide sequence: TGTGCCAGCGGGCAGGGTGGAGAAAAACTGTTTTTT.

This chain joins TRBV11-3 and TRBJ2-3, with 9 bases that match TRBD1. V gave up 2 bases and J gave up 2 bases; unmatched junction bases: 11. CDR1 is SGHNT and CDR2 is YENEEA in the germline V gene. The CDR3 covers 18 residues. This chain's CDR3 is CASSLIGTGYVDTDTQYF. In DNA, the CDR3 is TGTGCCAGCAGCTTAATAGGGACAGGGTATGTGGACACAGATACGCAGTATTTT.

The chain joins TRBV3-1 (or the pseudogene TRBV3-2) to TRBJ2-6; TRBD1 agrees at 7 bases. Germline V CDR1 and CDR2: LGHDT, YNNKEL (reference sequence). The CDR3 consists of 16 residues. The trim removed 1 base at V and 0 bases at J, leaving 0 bases unmatched. Written as DNA, the CDR3 is TGTGCCAGCAGCCAAGCAGGGGGCTCTGGGGCCAACGTCCTGACTTTC. Protein sequence: CASSQAGGSGANVLTF.

V usage is TRBV7-9 and J usage is TRBJ2-3; tentative D call: TRBD2 (6 bases). V lost 3 bases and J lost 3, with 7 bases in between. Germline loops: CDR1 SEHNR, CDR2 FQNEAQ (reference sequence). The CDR3 covers 13 residues. CDR3 residues: CASSFGGTDTQYF. For the CDR3, the DNA is TGTGCCAGCAGCTTTGGGGGGACAGATACGCAGTATTTT. Complete variable domain (other parts from reference TRBV7-9 and TRBJ2-3): DTGVSQNPRHKITKRGQNVTFRCDPISEHNRLYWYRQTLGQGPEFLTYFQNEAQLEKSRLLSDRFSAERPKGSFSTLEIQRTEQGDSAMYLCASSFGGTDTQYFGPGTRLTVL.

This clone was observed a single time. V is TRBV10-3 and J is TRBJ2-1; 13 bases map to TRBD2. The junction had 13 bases not matched to a gene; V was cut back by 0 bases and J by 8 bases. Germline loops: CDR1 ENHRY, CDR2 SYGVKD. The CDR3 sequence is 19 residues long. CDR3 in amino acids: CAISESMGLAGSGMDEQFF. In nucleotides, the CDR3 is TGTGCCATCAGTGAGTCGATGGGACTAGCGGGGAGCGGAATGGATGAGCAGTTCTTC.

V and J are TRBV27 and TRBJ2-5; tentative D call: TRBD2 (6 bases). CDR3 size: 15 residues. V was cut by 5 bases and J by 4 bases, with 17 bases left in between. Germline V gene sequence: CDR1 MNHEY, CDR2 SMNVEV (reference sequence). CDR3 DNA sequence: TGTGCCAGCAGTCGTAGGCCTGGGGGAGGAGAGACCCAGTACTTC. The encoded protein is CASSRRPGGGETQYF.

The rearrangement uses TRBV13 and TRBJ1-2; 7 positions agree with TRBD1. Per the germline V gene, CDR1 is PRHDT and CDR2 is FYEKMQ (reference sequence). This CDR3 is built from 17 residues. J was trimmed by 2 bases and V by 3 bases; bases with no gene match: 12. As DNA, the CDR3 is TGTGCCAGCAGCTTTACCCTCGGGACAGAGTCAAACTATGGCTACACCTTC. Translated, it gives CASSFTLGTESNYGYTF.

The chain is built from TRBV28 and TRBJ1-6; possibly TRBD1 for D (5 bases). This CDR3 has 14 residues. Per the germline V gene, CDR1 is MDHEN and CDR2 is SYDVKM. V lost 4 bases, J lost 4 bases, and 8 bases lay in between. The CDR3 here is CASSSTGYNSPLHF. In DNA form, the CDR3 reads TGTGCCAGCAGTTCCACAGGTTATAATTCACCCCTCCACTTT.

The rearrangement uses TRBV5-1 and TRBJ1-4, with 7 positions matching TRBD1. This CDR3 has 15 amino acids. Per the germline V gene, CDR1 is SGHRS and CDR2 is YFSETQ. The V segment lost 0 bases and the J segment 5 bases; nucleotides outside the gene matches: 4. CDR3 in DNA: TGCGCCAGCAGCTTGGCGACAGGGTTAAATGAAAAACTGTTTTTT. This gives the protein CASSLATGLNEKLFF. Supplemented by reference TRBV5-1 and TRBJ1-4, the full variable domain reads KAGVTQTPRYLIKTRGQQVTLSCSPISGHRSVSWYQQTPGQGLQFLFEYFSETQRNKGNFPGRFSGRQFSNSRSEMNVSTLELGDSALYLCASSLATGLNEKLFFGSGTQLSVL.

V gene TRBV2 combines with J gene TRBJ1-1, with D possibly matching TRBD1 (6 bases). The CDR3 is 13 residues long. CDR1 and CDR2 (germline): SNHLY, FYNNEI. Trimming pared 10 bases from V and 0 bases from J, leaving 12 bases between. The CDR3 is CATTGTVNTEAFF. The CDR3 DNA sequence: TGTGCCACCACAGGGACGGTGAACACTGAAGCTTTCTTT.

V gene TRBV11-2 combines with J gene TRBJ2-7, with 13 bases that match TRBD2. V dropped 2 bases and J dropped 6; count of bases not matched to a gene: 10. CDR1 and CDR2 (germline): SGHAT, FQNNGV. The CDR3 is made up of 17 amino acids. This chain's CDR3 is CASSLITRLAGGGEQYF. The CDR3 region has the DNA TGTGCCAGCAGCTTAATTACCCGACTAGCGGGGGGTGGCGAGCAGTACTTC.

This clone was found once. The V call is TRBV2, the J call TRBJ1-2; maybe TRBD1 (5 bases). The germline V and J ends were trimmed by 7 bases and 5 bases, with 11 bases remaining between them. This CDR3 is 12 amino acids long. The germline gives CDR1 SNHLY, CDR2 FYNNEI. The CDR3 loop is CASTIRGYGYTF. The CDR3, as DNA: TGTGCCAGCACTATACGGGGGTATGGCTACACCTTC.

The chain has TRBV10-1 and TRBJ2-1, with 7 bases identical to TRBD2. Germline CDR1 reads WNHNN; CDR2 reads SYGVQD (reference sequence). The V and J ends lost 0 bases and 4 bases, in that order; junction bases with no gene match: 6. The CDR3 loop spans 16 amino acids. The CDR3 here is CASSESEGLNYNEQFF. The CDR3 DNA is TGCGCCAGCAGTGAGTCGGAGGGACTAAATTACAATGAGCAGTTCTTC.

This clone has a single count. The chain links TRBV3-1 (or the pseudogene TRBV3-2) to TRBJ1-5, with a possible D match to TRBD1 (5 bases). There are 23 residues in the CDR3. Per germline, CDR1 LGHDT and CDR2 YNNKEL (reference sequence). The V and J ends lost 4 bases and 0 bases respectively, with 34 bases between them. The CDR3 DNA sequence: TGTGCCAGCAGCCCCCGGGAGCGCGGGGGAAAACAGAAGGCCCTAGTTAGCAATCAGCCCCAGCATTTT. It specifies CASSPRERGGKQKALVSNQPQHF.

The V call is TRBV25-1, the J call TRBJ1-1, with TRBD1 matching 7 bases. The CDR3 sequence is 13 residues long. Per the germline V gene, CDR1 is MGHDK and CDR2 is SYGVNS. V was pared by 4 bases and J by 9 bases, with 8 bases of the junction left unmatched. This CDR3 reads CASSGQGQSQAFF. DNA for the CDR3: TGTGCCAGCAGTGGACAGGGTCAGTCTCAAGCTTTCTTT.

The V and J genes are TRBV5-1 and TRBJ2-3; 12 positions agree with TRBD2. CDR3 length: 16 residues. Trimming took 0 bases from V and 8 from J; bases not matched to a gene: 7. The germline CDR1 and CDR2 sequences are SGHRS and YFSETQ. The DNA for the CDR3 is TGCGCCAGCAGCTTGGGAGGACTAGCGGGGCGCTTTACGCAGTATTTT. Translating gives CASSLGGLAGRFTQYF.

The chain has TRBV13 and TRBJ1-1; unclear D gene. In germline, CDR1 is PRHDT, CDR2 FYEKMQ (reference sequence). The CDR3 has 12 residues. V lost 4 bases to trimming and J lost 5 bases, with 8 bases between them. The chain's CDR3 is CASSSLETEAFF. The CDR3 DNA reads as TGTGCCAGCAGCTCCTTGGAGACTGAAGCTTTCTTT.

The chain joins TRBV24-1 to TRBJ2-1; D ambiguous. Between the trimmed V and J ends, which lost 4 bases and 4 bases, there was a span of 10 bases. Germline assignment: CDR1 KGHDR and CDR2 SFDVKD. There are 14 residues in the CDR3. The CDR3 DNA is TGTGCCACCAGTGACCCAGGTACTTACAATGAGCAGTTCTTC. Encoded protein: CATSDPGTYNEQFF.

This sequence joins TRBV6-5 and TRBJ1-1; no definite D call. The V gene lost 5 bases and the J gene lost 12 bases, with 10 bases spanning the gap. This CDR3 comprises 10 residues. From germline, CDR1 is MNHEY and CDR2 SVGAGI. CDR3 in DNA: TGTGCCAGCAGTCTTATGAGCCCTTTCTTT. This sequence encodes CASSLMSPFF.

The CDR3 sequence: CASSLALAGGQETQYF. In DNA, the CDR3 is TGTGCCAGCAGCTTAGCGCTAGCGGGGGGACAAGAGACCCAGTACTTC. This chain joins TRBV7-2 and TRBJ2-5, with 11 bases matching TRBD2. The germline CDR1 and CDR2 sequences are SGHTA and FQGNSA. The V gene end was trimmed by 0 bases and the J gene end by 2 bases; junction bases not matched to a gene: 2. CDR3 size: 16 residues.

This clone turned up a few times. The chain employs TRBV12-3 or TRBV12-4 and TRBJ2-7; 10 nucleotides line up with TRBD1. CDR3 length: 13 amino acids. Trimming at V came to 5 bases and at J to 5 bases, leaving 3 bases not matched to a gene. The CDR3 protein is CASSIGTGDEQYF. In DNA, the CDR3 is TGTGCCAGCAGTATCGGGACAGGGGACGAGCAGTACTTC.

This clone was seen only once. The chain employs TRBV12-3 or TRBV12-4 and TRBJ2-5; D gene ambiguous. The length of the CDR3 is 13 residues. Trimming removed 2 bases from V and 2 bases from J, with 6 bases in between. CDR3 coding DNA: TGTGCCAGCAGTTTATCCCCACAAGAGACCCAGTACTTC. Translating it yields CASSLSPQETQYF.

This sequence joins TRBV30 and TRBJ1-6; TRBD1 aligns across 7 bases. With 2 bases clipped from V and 4 bases from J, the junction kept 5 bases outside the gene matches. This CDR3 comprises 15 residues. Germline V gene data show CDR1 as GTSNPN and CDR2 as SVGIG (reference sequence). CDR3 amino acids: CAWSLTGQYNSPLHF. CDR3 DNA sequence: TGTGCCTGGAGTTTGACAGGGCAGTATAATTCACCCCTCCACTTT.

The chain carries TRBV5-1 and TRBJ1-2, with 11 positions matching TRBD1. The germline gives CDR1 SGHRS, CDR2 YFSETQ. CDR3 length equals 14 residues. V lost 7 bases, J lost 6 bases, and 8 bases stayed unmatched. The CDR3 region has the DNA TGCGCCAGCCGGCCGGGACAGGGGGTAAATGGCTACACCTTC. It translates to CASRPGQGVNGYTF.

The V and J genes are TRBV6-5 and TRBJ1-1; a possible D gene is TRBD1 (5 bases). V was trimmed by 8 bases and J by 4 bases, leaving 11 bases between them. Germline CDR1 and CDR2: MNHEY and SVGAGI. The CDR3 totals 12 residues. CDR3 amino acids: CASSGPGTEAFF. The CDR3 region has the DNA TGTGCCAGCTCAGGGCCGGGCACTGAAGCTTTCTTT.

This clone appeared a few times. The rearrangement links TRBV5-1 to TRBJ1-6; D might be TRBD1 (5 bases). The germline V and J ends were trimmed by 5 bases and 8 bases, with 11 bases remaining between them. CDR3 length: 13 residues. Germline V gene lookup returns CDR1 SGHRS and CDR2 YFSETQ. The CDR3 DNA reads TGCGCCAGCAGGGGGCAAACGGATTCACCCCTCCACTTT. Translating it yields CASRGQTDSPLHF.